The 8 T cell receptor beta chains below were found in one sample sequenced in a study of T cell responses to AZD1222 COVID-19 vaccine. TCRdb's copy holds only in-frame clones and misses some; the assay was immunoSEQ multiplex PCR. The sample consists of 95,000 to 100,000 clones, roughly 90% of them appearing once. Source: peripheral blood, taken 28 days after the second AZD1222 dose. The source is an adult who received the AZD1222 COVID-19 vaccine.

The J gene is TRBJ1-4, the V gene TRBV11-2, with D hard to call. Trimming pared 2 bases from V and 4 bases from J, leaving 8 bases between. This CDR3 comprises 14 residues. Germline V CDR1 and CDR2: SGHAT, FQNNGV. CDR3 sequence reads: CASSLLGYNEKLFF. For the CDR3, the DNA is TGTGCCAGCAGCTTATTGGGGTATAATGAAAAACTGTTTTTT.

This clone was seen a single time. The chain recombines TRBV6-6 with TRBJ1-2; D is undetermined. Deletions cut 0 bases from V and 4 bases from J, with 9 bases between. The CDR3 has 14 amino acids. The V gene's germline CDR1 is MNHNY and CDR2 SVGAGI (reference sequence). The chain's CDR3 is CASSYSMTSYGYTF. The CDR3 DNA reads TGTGCCAGCAGTTACTCGATGACATCCTATGGCTACACCTTC.

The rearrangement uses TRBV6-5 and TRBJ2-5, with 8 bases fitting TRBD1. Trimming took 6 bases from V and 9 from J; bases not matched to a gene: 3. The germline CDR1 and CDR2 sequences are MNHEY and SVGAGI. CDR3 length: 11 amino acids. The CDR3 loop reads CASSSGGPQYF. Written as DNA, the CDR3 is TGTGCCAGCAGCTCAGGGGGCCCCCAGTACTTC.

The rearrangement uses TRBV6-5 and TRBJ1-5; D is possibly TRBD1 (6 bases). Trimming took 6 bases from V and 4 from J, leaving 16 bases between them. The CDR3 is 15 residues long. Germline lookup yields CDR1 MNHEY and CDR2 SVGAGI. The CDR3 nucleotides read TGTGCCAGCAGACCTACCCGAGGGGGGAATCAGCCCCAGCATTTT. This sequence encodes CASRPTRGGNQPQHF.

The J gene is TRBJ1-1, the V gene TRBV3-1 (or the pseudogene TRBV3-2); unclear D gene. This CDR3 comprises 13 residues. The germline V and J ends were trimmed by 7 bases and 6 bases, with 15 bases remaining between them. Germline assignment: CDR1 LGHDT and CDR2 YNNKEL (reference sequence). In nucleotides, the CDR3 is TGTGCCAGCACCCCATCATCAACAGCTGAAGCTTTCTTT. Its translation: CASTPSSTAEAFF.

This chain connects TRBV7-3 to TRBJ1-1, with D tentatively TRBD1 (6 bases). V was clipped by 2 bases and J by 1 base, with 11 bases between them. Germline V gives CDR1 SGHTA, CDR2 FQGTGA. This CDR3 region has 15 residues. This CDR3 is CASSLRQQGNTEAFF. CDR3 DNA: TGTGCCAGCAGCTTACGGCAACAGGGGAACACTGAAGCTTTCTTT.

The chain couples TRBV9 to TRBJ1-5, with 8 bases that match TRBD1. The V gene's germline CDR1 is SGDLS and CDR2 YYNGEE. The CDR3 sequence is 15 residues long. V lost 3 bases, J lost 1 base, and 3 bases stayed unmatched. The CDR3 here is CASSDDRGSNQPQHF. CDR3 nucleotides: TGTGCCAGCAGCGACGACAGGGGAAGCAATCAGCCCCAGCATTTT.

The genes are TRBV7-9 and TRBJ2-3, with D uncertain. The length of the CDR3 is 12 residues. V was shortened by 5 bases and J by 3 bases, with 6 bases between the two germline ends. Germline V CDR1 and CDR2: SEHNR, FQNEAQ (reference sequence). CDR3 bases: TGTGCCAGCAGCCCGAGGACAGATACGCAGTATTTT. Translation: CASSPRTDTQYF. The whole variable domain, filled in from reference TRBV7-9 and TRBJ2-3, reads DTGVSQNPRHKITKRGQNVTFRCDPISEHNRLYWYRQTLGQGPEFLTYFQNEAQLEKSRLLSDRFSAERPKGSFSTLEIQRTEQGDSAMYLCASSPRTDTQYFGPGTRLTVL.